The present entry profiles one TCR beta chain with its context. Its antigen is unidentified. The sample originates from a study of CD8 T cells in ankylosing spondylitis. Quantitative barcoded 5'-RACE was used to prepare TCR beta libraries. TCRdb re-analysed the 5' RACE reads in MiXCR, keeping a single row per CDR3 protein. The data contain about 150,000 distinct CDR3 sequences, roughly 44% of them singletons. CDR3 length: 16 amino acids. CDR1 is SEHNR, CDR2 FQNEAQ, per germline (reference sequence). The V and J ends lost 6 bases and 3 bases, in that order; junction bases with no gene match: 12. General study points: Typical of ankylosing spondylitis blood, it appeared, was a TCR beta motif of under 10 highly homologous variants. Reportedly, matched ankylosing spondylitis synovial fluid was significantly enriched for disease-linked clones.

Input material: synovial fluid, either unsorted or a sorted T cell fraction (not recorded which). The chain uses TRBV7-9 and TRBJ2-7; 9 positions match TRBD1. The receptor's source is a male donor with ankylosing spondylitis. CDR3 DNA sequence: TGTGCCAGCAGTCCATCCTCCGGGACAGGGATCTACGAGCAGTACTTC. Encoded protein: CASSPSSGTGIYEQYF. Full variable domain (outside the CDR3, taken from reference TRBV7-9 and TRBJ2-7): DTGVSQNPRHKITKRGQNVTFRCDPISEHNRLYWYRQTLGQGPEFLTYFQNEAQLEKSRLLSDRFSAERPKGSFSTLEIQRTEQGDSAMYLCASSPSSGTGIYEQYFGPGTRLTVT.